The 25 T cell receptor beta chains below all came from one sample that was sequenced in a study of T cell responses to AZD1222 COVID-19 vaccine. Sequencing was performed with immunoSEQ multiplex PCR; in TCRdb, only in-frame clones are kept and a portion is missing. The sample contains some 140,000 clones, approximately 90% of which appear only once. Material: peripheral blood, obtained on day 0 of AZD1222 vaccination. The receptor source for this set is an adult in good health.

This chain joins TRBV28 and TRBJ1-1; D perhaps matches TRBD1 (5 bases). The CDR3 length is 14 residues. Germline lookup yields CDR1 MDHEN and CDR2 SYDVKM. Trimming shortened V by 6 bases and J by 4 bases, and 15 bases separated the two germline ends. CDR3 sequence (DNA): TGTGCCAGCAGCCTGGGGGATGGCGGCACTGAAGCTTTCTTT. Its protein is CASSLGDGGTEAFF.

The V gene is TRBV11-3, the J gene TRBJ2-5; tentatively, D is TRBD1 or TRBD2 (5 bases each). From germline, CDR1 is SGHNT and CDR2 YENEEA. With 5 bases removed from V and 5 bases from J, the gap between germline ends came to 15 bases. The CDR3 contains 14 residues. CDR3 sequence reads: CASSPRGTGETQYF. CDR3 coding DNA: TGTGCCAGCAGCCCCCGTGGGACCGGGGAGACCCAGTACTTC.

The chain is built from TRBV6-5 and TRBJ2-1, with D perhaps TRBD1 (6 bases). Germline loops: CDR1 MNHEY, CDR2 SVGAGI. Trimming took off 6 bases at V and 7 bases at J, with 13 bases between the two ends. CDR3 length: 13 residues. The CDR3 loop is CASRGGVWNEQFF. In DNA, the CDR3 is TGTGCCAGCAGAGGGGGAGTGTGGAATGAGCAGTTCTTC.

The chain is built from TRBV30 and TRBJ1-6; D is unresolved. The V gene lost 0 bases and the J gene lost 11 bases, with 14 bases spanning the gap. CDR3 length equals 14 residues. In germline, CDR1 is GTSNPN, CDR2 SVGIG (reference sequence). The CDR3 spells CAWSVRMSGPPLHF. CDR3 in DNA: TGTGCCTGGAGTGTGAGGATGAGCGGACCACCCCTCCACTTT.

This clone was picked up one time. The chain links TRBV6-2 or TRBV6-3 to TRBJ1-1; tentatively, D is TRBD1 (5 bases). Trimming shortened V by 2 bases and J by 5 bases, and 9 bases separated the two germline ends. The CDR3 length is 13 residues. Germline V gives CDR1 MNHEY, CDR2 SVGEGT. The CDR3 here is CASSYPGGTEAFF. CDR3 coding DNA: TGTGCCAGCAGTTACCCGGGGGGGACTGAAGCTTTCTTT.

The rearrangement links TRBV4-2 to TRBJ2-7; D is uncertain. The ends were cut back, 0 bases at V and 6 bases at J, with 12 bases in the middle. The CDR3 contains 14 residues. Germline CDR1 LGHNA, CDR2 YNFKEQ. CDR3 loop: CASSQENGWGEQYF. CDR3 coding DNA: TGTGCCAGCAGCCAAGAAAATGGGTGGGGCGAGCAGTACTTC.

This chain uses TRBV11-3 with TRBJ2-1, with a possible D match to TRBD2 (5 bases). This CDR3 has 13 amino acids. From germline, CDR1 is SGHNT and CDR2 YENEEA. V was cut by 8 bases and J by 3 bases, with 11 bases left in between. CDR3 sequence (DNA): TGTGCCAGCCAAGAGGGAAACTACAATGAGCAGTTCTTC. Its translation: CASQEGNYNEQFF.

The chain couples TRBV12-3 or TRBV12-4 to TRBJ2-1; D call uncertain. With 6 bases removed from V and 6 bases from J, the gap between germline ends came to 9 bases. The CDR3 runs 12 residues. CDR3: CASRLRFNEQFF. The CDR3 DNA follows: TGTGCCAGCAGGTTGCGTTTCAATGAGCAGTTCTTC.

The rearrangement joins TRBV6-2 or TRBV6-3 to TRBJ2-2; 9 bases map to TRBD1. V was pared by 7 bases and J by 7 bases, with 13 bases of the junction left unmatched. The CDR3 length is 16 residues. Germline-derived CDR1 and CDR2 are MNHEY and SVGEGT. DNA for the CDR3: TGTGCCAGCACCCCCACCCCGGACAGGGGTTACGGGGAGCTGTTTTTT. This translates into CASTPTPDRGYGELFF.

This rearrangement joins TRBV30 to TRBJ2-1; 10 bases are shared with TRBD1. Germline assignment: CDR1 GTSNPN and CDR2 SVGIG (reference sequence). The CDR3 extends over 14 amino acids. Trimming took 5 bases from V and 8 from J; bases not matched to a gene: 9. The CDR3, as DNA: TGTGCCTGGGGTACGACAGGGGGCGGGGATGAGCAGTTCTTC. It specifies CAWGTTGGGDEQFF. Supplemented by reference TRBV30 and TRBJ2-1, the full variable domain reads SQTIHQWPATLVQPVGSPLSLECTVEGTSNPNLYWYRQAAGRGLQLLFYSVGIGQISSEVPQNLSASRPQDRQFILSSKKLLLSDSGFYLCAWGTTGGGDEQFFGPGTRLTVL.

The chain recombines TRBV5-4 with TRBJ2-7, with D unresolved. V lost 4 bases, J lost 3 bases, and 11 bases lay in between. In germline, CDR1 is SGHNT, CDR2 YYREEE (reference sequence). The CDR3 totals 13 residues. The CDR3 protein is CASSLGHNYEQYF. CDR3 coding DNA: TGTGCCAGCAGCCTCGGGCACAACTACGAGCAGTACTTC.

V usage is TRBV3-1 (or the pseudogene TRBV3-2) and J usage is TRBJ2-3; D tentatively fits TRBD1 or TRBD2 (5 bases each). The germline V gene has CDR1 LGHDT and CDR2 YNNKEL (reference sequence). The germline V and J ends were trimmed by 5 bases and 0 bases, with 12 bases remaining between them. CDR3 length equals 15 residues. The CDR3 protein is CASSGGPSSTDTQYF. Here the CDR3 DNA reads TGTGCCAGCAGCGGGGGACCTTCTAGCACAGATACGCAGTATTTT.

The genes are TRBV19 and TRBJ1-1; 7 positions agree with TRBD1. Germline CDR1 is LNHDA and CDR2 is SQIVND (reference sequence). J lost 5 bases, V lost 6 bases, and 6 bases had no gene match. The CDR3 has 13 amino acids. CDR3 DNA sequence: TGTGCCAGTAGGGCAGGGGGTTGGACTGAAGCTTTCTTT. Its protein product is CASRAGGWTEAFF.

This chain joins TRBV2 and TRBJ2-1; D is uncertain. The V gene's germline CDR1 is SNHLY and CDR2 FYNNEI. The length of the CDR3 is 13 residues. V dropped 4 bases and J dropped 3 bases, with 7 bases sitting between them. The CDR3 region is CASSVRVYNEQFF. CDR3 DNA: TGTGCCAGCAGTGTTAGAGTCTACAATGAGCAGTTCTTC.

The genes are TRBV7-2 and TRBJ2-7; D unresolved. Germline V CDR1 and CDR2: SGHTA, FQGNSA. There are 16 residues in the CDR3. Trimming removed 3 bases at V and 0 bases at J, with 15 bases between. The CDR3 DNA reads TGTGCCAGCAGCTTTGTTTTGGAAATGAGCTCCTACGAGCAGTACTTC. It is translated as CASSFVLEMSSYEQYF.

V and J are TRBV11-2 and TRBJ1-1; D gene unclear. Trimming shortened V by 1 base and J by 1 base, and 10 bases separated the two germline ends. CDR3 length: 15 amino acids. Germline V lookup: CDR1 SGHAT, CDR2 FQNNGV. The CDR3 spells CASSLVYTGNTEAFF. DNA for the CDR3: TGTGCCAGCAGCTTAGTCTACACGGGGAACACTGAAGCTTTCTTT.

V usage is TRBV24-1 and J usage is TRBJ1-5; D remains unclear. V was clipped by 3 bases and J by 6 bases, with 5 bases between them. This CDR3 has 12 residues. Germline-derived CDR1 and CDR2 are KGHDR and SFDVKD. The CDR3 loop reads CATSDNGQPQHF. As DNA, the CDR3 is TGTGCCACCAGTGATAATGGTCAGCCCCAGCATTTT.

V usage is TRBV11-3 and J usage is TRBJ1-2; D gene unclear. The CDR3 loop spans 12 amino acids. Germline CDR1 reads SGHNT; CDR2 reads YENEEA. V was shortened by 1 base and J by 6 bases, with 6 bases between the two germline ends. CDR3 protein: CASSLGPDGYTF. The CDR3 DNA reads TGTGCCAGCAGCTTAGGACCAGATGGCTACACCTTC.

The gene calls are TRBV27 and TRBJ2-1, with 9 bases fitting TRBD1. Unmatched junction bases numbered 11, after V lost 1 base and J lost 10 bases. The CDR3 loop spans 16 amino acids. Germline-derived CDR1 and CDR2 are MNHEY and SMNVEV (reference sequence). The CDR3 coding sequence is TGTGCCAGCAGTTTATTCGGGACAGGGTTCTCCAGGGAGCAGTTCTTC. This encodes CASSLFGTGFSREQFF.

The genes are TRBV30 and TRBJ1-2, with D possibly matching TRBD1 (6 bases). This CDR3 comprises 12 residues. The V and J ends lost 6 bases and 5 bases respectively, with 13 bases between them. Germline CDR1 and CDR2: GTSNPN and SVGIG (reference sequence). The CDR3 coding sequence is TGTGCCTGCACTCCGACAGGTTATGGCTACACCTTC. Translating gives CACTPTGYGYTF.

V is TRBV27 and J is TRBJ1-1; tentative D call: TRBD1 (6 bases). V lost 0 bases to trimming and J lost 5 bases, with 13 bases between them. The CDR3 contains 15 residues. Germline values: CDR1 MNHEY, CDR2 SMNVEV (reference sequence). The CDR3 DNA sequence: TGTGCCAGCAGTTTATCGTTGGGGGGCTGGACTGAAGCTTTCTTT. Residues: CASSLSLGGWTEAFF.

The chain carries TRBV7-9 and TRBJ2-1; D is undetermined. The V end was cut by 1 base, the J end by 10 bases, with 8 bases between. The CDR3 loop spans 12 amino acids. Germline loops: CDR1 SEHNR, CDR2 FQNEAQ (reference sequence). The CDR3 loop is CASSLEGWEQFF. In DNA form, the CDR3 reads TGTGCCAGCAGCTTAGAGGGTTGGGAGCAGTTCTTC.

This CDR3 is CASTARGSYNEQFF. The CDR3 bases are TGCGCCAGCACTGCCCGCGGGTCCTACAATGAGCAGTTCTTC. The V gene is TRBV5-1, the J gene TRBJ2-1; a weak D match, TRBD2 (5 bases). The CDR3 runs to 14 residues. Per the germline V gene, CDR1 is SGHRS and CDR2 is YFSETQ. V gave up 6 bases and J gave up 1 base, with 11 bases separating them.

The chain couples TRBV6-5 to TRBJ1-1, with a weak D call TRBD1 (6 bases). Germline V lookup: CDR1 MNHEY, CDR2 SVGAGI. The ends were cut back, 3 bases at V and 1 base at J, with 9 bases in the middle. The CDR3 has 14 residues. Here the CDR3 reads CASSYFRGNTEAFF. The CDR3 bases are TGTGCCAGCAGTTATTTCAGGGGGAACACTGAAGCTTTCTTT.

The V and J genes are TRBV20-1 and TRBJ1-1; no reliable D call. The CDR3 sequence is 11 residues long. V dropped 7 bases and J dropped 1 base, with 7 bases sitting between them. Germline CDR1 and CDR2: DFQATT and SNEGSKA (reference sequence). The CDR3 loop is CSVQTNTEAFF. The CDR3 DNA is TGCAGTGTGCAAACGAACACTGAAGCTTTCTTT.